This passage covers 30 T cell receptor beta chains from one sample sequenced in a study of glioma-infiltrating T cells. The iRepertoire nested amplicon-rescue multiplex PCR amplified TCR alpha and beta CDR3s from RNA. One entry per CDR3 protein, called by TCRdb with MiXCR from the multiplex PCR reads. Of some 120,000 distinct CDR3 sequences in the sample, around 23% were seen once. What was sequenced was glioma tissue, nonneoplastic brain tissue, or PBMCs (not recorded which). All receptors derive from a human donor with low-grade glioma or glioblastoma, undergoing nonglioma brain surgery, or in good health (not recorded which).

Ten or more counts support this clonotype. This rearrangement joins TRBV4-1 to TRBJ2-7, with 13 bases lining up with TRBD2. The V and J ends lost 3 bases and 0 bases, in that order; junction bases with no gene match: 11. This CDR3 is 19 amino acids long. Per the germline V gene, CDR1 is MGHRA and CDR2 is YSYEKL. The CDR3 sequence is CASSHQTGTSGMSSYEQYF. The CDR3 region has the DNA TGCGCCAGCAGCCACCAAACCGGGACTAGCGGGATGAGCTCCTACGAGCAGTACTTC.

Turning to this clonotype: A much larger clone is a single base away; this may be a read error. V gene TRBV10-3 combines with J gene TRBJ1-2, with D possibly TRBD1 on 6 matching bases. Germline V gene lookup returns CDR1 ENHRY and CDR2 SYGVKD. The CDR3 is made up of 14 amino acids. Between the trimmed V and J ends, which lost 5 bases and 1 base, there was a span of 11 bases. The CDR3 region has the DNA TGTGCCATCAGTTTCGGGACAAATAACTATGGCTACACCTTC. Amino acid sequence: CAISFGTNNYGYTF.

The table lists this clonotype with many counts. This rearrangement joins TRBV28 to TRBJ2-1; 12 bases line up with TRBD2. This CDR3 contains 15 residues. In germline, CDR1 is MDHEN, CDR2 SYDVKM. The junction had 5 bases not matched to a gene; V was cut back by 7 bases and J by 4 bases. DNA of the CDR3: TGTGCCAGCACCACTAGCGGGAGGTCTTACAATGAGCAGTTCTTC. It translates to CASTTSGRSYNEQFF. The full variable domain, completed using reference TRBV28 and TRBJ2-1, is DVKVTQSSRYLVKRTGEKVFLECVQDMDHENMFWYRQDPGLGLRLIYFSYDVKMKEKGDIPEGYSVSREKKERFSLILESASTNQTSMYLCASTTSGRSYNEQFFGPGTRLTVL.

This sequence joins TRBV20-1 and TRBJ2-7; D is unclear. Germline V gene data show CDR1 as DFQATT and CDR2 as SNEGSKA (reference sequence). The CDR3 has 15 amino acids. The CDR3 bases are TGCATTGACCTACCCCTCGGGCTAGACGCCTACGAGCAGTACTTC. This sequence encodes CIDLPLGLDAYEQYF.

This clonotype was recorded many times. The chain has TRBV4-1 and TRBJ2-1; no clear D gene. Trimming removed 4 bases at V and 8 bases at J, with 12 bases between. The CDR3 contains 13 residues. Looked up from germline, CDR1 is MGHRA and CDR2 is YSYEKL. CDR3 in amino acids: CASSPTGGDEQFF. CDR3 coding DNA: TGCGCCAGCAGCCCTACCGGTGGGGATGAGCAGTTCTTC.

This clonotype was counted ten times or more. This sequence joins TRBV28 and TRBJ1-1; the match to TRBD1 covers 9 bases. Trimming at V came to 5 bases and at J to 7 bases, leaving 17 bases not matched to a gene. The CDR3 extends over 17 amino acids. CDR1 MDHEN and CDR2 SYDVKM come from the germline V gene. The CDR3 spells CASSQIEGTGGSIEAFF. Here the CDR3 DNA reads TGTGCCAGCAGTCAGATCGAGGGAACAGGGGGCTCTATTGAAGCTTTCTTT.

This clonotype showed up just a few times. This chain uses TRBV4-1 with TRBJ1-5; D possibly corresponds to TRBD1 (5 bases). V was trimmed by 2 bases and J by 8 bases, leaving 13 bases between them. This CDR3 has 14 amino acids. CDR1 and CDR2 (germline): MGHRA, YSYEKL. CDR3 in DNA: TGCGCCAGCAGCCAAAGGGGTCAGGGTGAGCCCCAGCATTTT. Translated, it gives CASSQRGQGEPQHF.

This clonotype was counted ten times or more. This chain uses TRBV4-1 with TRBJ2-3; D remains ambiguous. The ends were cut back, 4 bases at V and 9 bases at J, with 20 bases in the middle. Germline CDR1 MGHRA, CDR2 YSYEKL. This CDR3 comprises 15 residues. CDR3 bases: TGCGCCAGCAGCCTCACCCCCGAGTCAACTCCCACGCAGTATTTT. This translates into CASSLTPESTPTQYF.

This chain connects TRBV28 to TRBJ2-1; D is ambiguous. The CDR3 totals 13 residues. Germline V CDR1 and CDR2: MDHEN, SYDVKM. Trimming pared 8 bases from V and 3 bases from J, leaving 11 bases between. The DNA of the CDR3 is TGTGCCAGCGGAGTACGTATCTACAATGAGCAGTTCTTC. Protein product: CASGVRIYNEQFF.

This clonotype showed up many times. The chain employs TRBV15 and TRBJ2-1; D might be TRBD2 (6 bases). Germline values: CDR1 LNHNV, CDR2 YYDKDF (reference sequence). The V gene lost 5 bases and the J gene lost 12 bases, with 20 bases spanning the gap. This CDR3 contains 14 residues. CDR3 sequence reads: CATSAGTPRTWQFF. CDR3 bases: TGTGCCACCAGCGCCGGGACTCCCAGAACGTGGCAGTTCTTC. Based on the CDR3 plus reference TRBV15 and TRBJ2-1, the full variable domain is DAMVIQNPRYQVTQFGKPVTLSCSQTLNHNVMYWYQQKSSQAPKLLFHYYDKDFNNEADTPDNFQSRRPNTSFCFLDIRSPGLGDTAMYLCATSAGTPRTWQFFGPGTRLTVL.

This clonotype was seen a few times. The rearrangement links TRBV18 to TRBJ2-5; 8 nucleotides line up with TRBD2. V trimming: 6 bases; J trimming: 2 bases; junction bases outside the gene matches: 5. Looked up from germline, CDR1 is KGHSH and CDR2 is LQKENI. This CDR3 has 14 amino acids. Here the CDR3 DNA reads TGTGCCAGCTCCCGAGGCGGGGGGCAAGAGACCCAGTACTTC. Protein sequence: CASSRGGGQETQYF.

This clonotype was counted ten times or more. The chain couples TRBV27 to TRBJ1-4; D unresolved. V lost 2 bases to trimming and J lost 0 bases, with 4 bases between them. The CDR3 loop spans 14 amino acids. Germline V gene data show CDR1 as MNHEY and CDR2 as SMNVEV (reference sequence). The chain's CDR3 is CASSLTATNEKLFF. As DNA, the CDR3 is TGTGCCAGCAGTTTAACTGCAACTAATGAAAAACTGTTTTTT. The full variable domain, with the rest looked up from reference TRBV27 and TRBJ1-4, is EAQVTQNPRYLITVTGKKLTVTCSQNMNHEYMSWYRQDPGLGLRQIYYSMNVEVTDKGDVPEGYKVSRKEKRNFPLILESPSPNQTSLYFCASSLTATNEKLFFGSGTQLSVL.

This clonotype was counted ten times or more. This sequence joins TRBV7-8 and TRBJ2-3; possibly TRBD1 for D (5 bases). With 5 bases removed from V and 4 bases from J, the gap between germline ends came to 13 bases. The CDR3 consists of 14 residues. Germline CDR1 and CDR2: SGHVS and FQNEAQ. CDR3 loop: CASSVSRAADTQYF. The CDR3 DNA is TGTGCCAGCAGCGTAAGCAGGGCCGCAGATACGCAGTATTTT.

Comments on this clonotype: Since a much larger clone is just one base distant, this may be a read error. This rearrangement joins TRBV6-1 to TRBJ1-1; 7 bases are shared with TRBD1. CDR3 length: 15 residues. The germline CDR1 and CDR2 sequences are MNHNS and SASEGT. CDR3 nucleotide sequence: TGTGGCAGCAGTCAAAGACAGGGCGGCAACACTGAAGCTTTCTTT. This translates into CGSSQRQGGNTEAFF.

DNA of the CDR3: TGTGCCAGTAGTACTTTGGGGACCACTTCCTACGAGCAGTACTTC. It is translated as CASSTLGTTSYEQYF. The V gene is TRBV19, the J gene TRBJ2-7; TRBD1 or TRBD2 may be the D gene (5 bases each). CDR3 length: 15 amino acids. V was pared by 4 bases and J by 1 base, with 14 bases between. The germline V gene encodes CDR1 LNHDA and CDR2 SQIVND (reference sequence).

This clonotype has a count of ten or more. This sequence joins TRBV7-2 and TRBJ2-3, with 7 bases identical to TRBD2. Trimming took 6 bases from V and 3 from J; bases not matched to a gene: 6. The CDR3 covers 14 residues. Germline CDR1 reads SGHTA; CDR2 reads FQGNSA. This CDR3 is CASSFQRDTDTQYF. DNA for the CDR3: TGTGCCAGCAGTTTCCAGCGGGATACAGATACGCAGTATTTT.

This sequence joins TRBV4-2 and TRBJ1-2; TRBD1 matches 7 bases. The J segment lost 8 bases and the V segment lost 3 bases, leaving 6 bases of the junction unmatched. Per the germline V gene, CDR1 is LGHNA and CDR2 is YNFKEQ. CDR3 size: 13 residues. The CDR3 sequence: CASSQVPGQGYTF. The CDR3 coding sequence is TGTGCCAGCAGCCAGGTCCCGGGACAGGGCTACACCTTC.

The DNA of the CDR3 is TGTGCCAGTAGTATTGTCGCGGGGAGCTCCTACGAGCAGTACTTC. It translates to CASSIVAGSSYEQYF. V gene TRBV19 combines with J gene TRBJ2-7, with D perhaps TRBD2 (6 bases). Germline V lookup: CDR1 LNHDA, CDR2 SQIVND (reference sequence). The CDR3 is 15 residues long. Trimming cost V 3 bases and J 0 bases, with 12 bases left between them. The whole variable domain, remainder taken from reference TRBV19 and TRBJ2-7, is DGGITQSPKYLFRKEGQNVTLSCEQNLNHDAMYWYRQDPGQGLRLIYYSQIVNDFQKGDIAEGYSVSREKKESFPLTVTSAQKNPTAFYLCASSIVAGSSYEQYFGPGTRLTVT.

The V gene is TRBV4-1, the J gene TRBJ1-5; 7 nucleotides align to TRBD1. V was pared by 0 bases and J by 14 bases, with 13 bases of the junction left unmatched. The CDR3 is 15 residues long. Germline CDR1 MGHRA, CDR2 YSYEKL. The CDR3 sequence is CASSQDDREDQPKHF. The CDR3 DNA reads TGCGCCAGCAGCCAAGATGACAGGGAGGACCAGCCTAAGCATTTT.

There are many counts of this clonotype. The rearrangement links TRBV14 to TRBJ2-7, with 8 bases identical to TRBD1. This CDR3 has 15 residues. Germline V gene data show CDR1 as SGHDN and CDR2 as FVKESK. With 7 bases clipped from V and 5 bases from J, the junction kept 13 bases outside the gene matches. The CDR3 DNA reads as TGTGCCAGCATTCGGACAGGGTTCCACACCGACGAGCAGTACTTC. Encoded protein: CASIRTGFHTDEQYF. Looking up the rest from reference TRBV14 and TRBJ2-7 gives the full variable domain: EAGVTQFPSHSVIEKGQTVTLRCDPISGHDNLYWYRRVMGKEIKFLLHFVKESKQDESGMPNNRFLAERTGGTYSTLKVQPAELEDSGVYFCASIRTGFHTDEQYFGPGTRLTVT.

This clonotype was counted many times. V is TRBV20-1 and J is TRBJ1-2; D is uncertain. Deletions cut 5 bases from V and 2 bases from J, with 12 bases between. Germline-derived CDR1 and CDR2 are DFQATT and SNEGSKA (reference sequence). The CDR3 is made up of 13 amino acids. The CDR3 bases are TGCAGTGCTGAAGAAGACGGGAACTATGGCTACACCTTC. It yields the protein CSAEEDGNYGYTF.

This clonotype was counted ten times or more. The rearrangement joins TRBV4-3 to TRBJ2-1, with D unresolved. The germline CDR1 and CDR2 sequences are LGHNA and YSLEER. V lost 1 base and J 0 bases, leaving 7 bases between the germline ends. The CDR3 extends over 15 amino acids. CDR3 residues: CASSQGRSSYNEQFF. The CDR3 coding sequence is TGCGCCAGCAGCCAAGGACGGAGCTCCTACAATGAGCAGTTCTTC.

This clonotype was seen repeatedly, ten times or more. The chain has TRBV4-1 and TRBJ2-7; D might be TRBD1 (5 bases). Trimming shortened V by 0 bases and J by 2 bases, and 11 bases separated the two germline ends. Germline lookup yields CDR1 MGHRA and CDR2 YSYEKL. This CDR3 has 15 residues. In DNA, the CDR3 is TGCGCCAGCAGCCAAGATTGGGCACAGGCCTACGAGCAGTACTTC. Translated: CASSQDWAQAYEQYF.

The CDR3 sequence is CASSQGGEETQYF. The CDR3 DNA reads TGCGCCAGCAGCCAAGGAGGGGAAGAGACCCAGTACTTC. V and J are TRBV4-1 and TRBJ2-5, with D tentatively TRBD1 or TRBD2 (5 bases each). Germline V CDR1 and CDR2: MGHRA, YSYEKL. Trimming cost V 1 base and J 3 bases, with 6 bases left between them. The CDR3 is made up of 13 amino acids.

This clonotype was observed a handful of times. V is TRBV9 and J is TRBJ2-5; D remains unclear. Trimming removed 4 bases at V and 2 bases at J, with 15 bases between. CDR1 is SGDLS, CDR2 YYNGEE, per germline. This CDR3 spans 15 amino acids. Written as DNA, the CDR3 is TGTGCCAGCAGCCCCGCCTGGGCGACGCAAGAGACCCAGTACTTC. Protein: CASSPAWATQETQYF. Full variable domain (remainder filled in from reference TRBV9 and TRBJ2-5): DSGVTQTPKHLITATGQRVTLRCSPRSGDLSVYWYQQSLDQGLQFLIQYYNGEERAKGNILERFSAQQFPDLHSELNLSSLELGDSALYFCASSPAWATQETQYFGPGTRLLVL.

Comments on this clonotype: The junction and the germline gene differ at one end; a read error may be behind it. The chain recombines TRBV24-1 with TRBJ1-1; no clear D. The CDR3 spans 20 residues. The V gene's germline CDR1 is KGHDR and CDR2 SFDVKD. The CDR3 DNA is TGTGCCACCAGTGATTTATGTGTTGGACCCCTCCTCCCGGGGAAAACTGAAGCTTCCTTT. It translates to CATSDLCVGPLLPGKTEASF.

This clonotype showed up just a few times. V gene TRBV30 combines with J gene TRBJ2-7; the D gene could be TRBD1 or TRBD2 (5 bases each). The CDR3 covers 13 residues. Germline loops: CDR1 GTSNPN, CDR2 SVGIG (reference sequence). V was clipped by 1 base and J by 7 bases, with 14 bases between them. The CDR3 DNA is TGTGCCTGGAGTGGGGGCACCCCGGGGGAGCAGTACTTC. The encoded protein is CAWSGGTPGEQYF.

This clonotype appeared many times. The chain is built from TRBV2 and TRBJ2-1; D gene unclear. The CDR3 covers 12 residues. Germline V CDR1 and CDR2: SNHLY, FYNNEI. Trimming left V 0 bases short and J 8 bases short, with 5 bases between. CDR3 nucleotides: TGTGCCAGCAGTGAAGCGTGGGATGAGCAGTTCTTC. It codes for CASSEAWDEQFF.

This clonotype occurred many times. The chain joins TRBV20-1 to TRBJ2-1, with TRBD2 matching over 12 bases. Germline-derived CDR1 and CDR2 are DFQATT and SNEGSKA (reference sequence). With 0 bases clipped from V and 0 bases from J, the junction kept 6 bases outside the gene matches. The CDR3 is 18 residues long. The CDR3 nucleotides read TGCAGTGCTAGAGACCCCACTAGCGGGAGGATCTCCTACAATGAGCAGTTCTTC. Its protein is CSARDPTSGRISYNEQFF.

This clonotype was counted a few times. The chain is built from TRBV19 and TRBJ1-1; the D gene is possibly TRBD1 (5 bases). V was clipped by 4 bases and J by 10 bases, with 19 bases between them. Germline V gene data show CDR1 as LNHDA and CDR2 as SQIVND (reference sequence). The CDR3 extends over 14 amino acids. The CDR3 is CASSNMQGQKSAFF. For the CDR3, the DNA is TGTGCCAGTAGTAATATGCAGGGCCAAAAATCAGCTTTCTTT.